This T cell receptor beta chain was documented in a study of blood T cell repertoires in COVID-19. Turning to the study itself: There were acute and convalescent COVID-19 samples, and they came from the United States, Italy and Spain. PBMCs, B-cell-depleted T cells, or T cells provided the cDNA or gDNA that made up the material.

In the original processing: The assay estimated nucleated cells by amplifying reference gene primers. Sequencing used immunoSEQ multiplex PCR; TCRdb keeps in-frame clones, though not all of them. That table supplies the V and J calls and clone size; D and trimming were determined from the DNA. The sample holds around 24,000 clones, 85% to 90% seen once. Source material: peripheral blood. The receptor was isolated from a woman aged 60-70 years with active COVID-19.

The CDR3 here is CASSQPRQGTNEKLFF. DNA for the CDR3: TGTGCCAGCAGCCAACCCCGCCAGGGCACTAATGAAAAACTGTTTTTT. The chain recombines TRBV3-1 (or the pseudogene TRBV3-2) with TRBJ1-4; D might be TRBD1 (5 bases). In germline, CDR1 is LGHDT, CDR2 YNNKEL (reference sequence). The V and J ends lost 2 bases and 2 bases respectively, with 12 bases between them. The CDR3 is 16 residues long.